These 10 T cell receptor beta chains came from one sample sequenced in a study of blood T cells in healthy people across ages. Next came a second PCR, run for about 6 to 11 cycles, which used a sample-barcoded 5' primer along with a J-beta primer mix. Each CDR3 protein gets one entry after TCRdb re-called the 5' RACE reads with MiXCR. The top ten hold around 4% of the sample, which has around 1,600,000 distinct CDR3 sequences, 40% to 45% seen once. The specimen was blood. These receptors all stem from a woman aged 18-29 years in good health.

As regards this clonotype: This clone may be a read error of a much larger clone one base away. The chain combines TRBV4-1 with TRBJ2-7; 8 bases agree with TRBD2. This CDR3 comprises 15 residues. The V and J ends lost 3 bases and 2 bases, in that order; junction bases with no gene match: 6. Germline V lookup: CDR1 MGHRA, CDR2 YSYEKL. The CDR3, as DNA: TGCGCCAGCAGCCAGTCCGGGACTAGGGCCTACGAGCAGTACTTC. Translation: CASSQSGTRAYEQYF.

The chain has TRBV5-6 and TRBJ2-5, with 7 positions matching TRBD2. With V trimmed by 4 bases and J by 5 bases, 8 bases remained unmatched. Germline V CDR1 and CDR2: SGHDT, YYEEEE. The CDR3 is made up of 14 amino acids. The CDR3 region has the DNA TGTGCCAGCAGCGACCGTAAGGGAGGGGAGACCCAGTACTTC. Residues: CASSDRKGGETQYF.

This clonotype was seen only a few times. This chain joins TRBV7-2 and TRBJ1-5; TRBD1 is a possible D gene (5 bases). This CDR3 is 15 amino acids long. V lost 3 bases and J 0 bases, leaving 9 bases between the germline ends. CDR1 is SGHTA and CDR2 is FQGNSA in the germline V gene. The CDR3: CASSLTRDSNQPQHF. The CDR3 coding sequence is TGTGCCAGCAGCTTGACCAGGGATAGCAATCAGCCCCAGCATTTT.

In this sample, this clonotype turned up a few times. This chain connects TRBV7-9 to TRBJ2-7; D is tentatively TRBD1 or TRBD2 (6 bases each). Looked up from germline, CDR1 is SEHNR and CDR2 is FQNEAQ (reference sequence). Trimming removed 4 bases at V and 3 bases at J, with 13 bases between. This CDR3 comprises 14 residues. CDR3 loop: CASSWGAFGYEQYF. CDR3 nucleotide sequence: TGTGCCAGCAGCTGGGGGGCGTTCGGCTACGAGCAGTACTTC.

The chain is built from TRBV5-1 and TRBJ2-1; D gene unclear. Trimming cost V 2 bases and J 9 bases, with 12 bases left between them. This CDR3 comprises 13 residues. Germline CDR1 reads SGHRS; CDR2 reads YFSETQ. The CDR3 sequence is CASSFVYEAEQFF. CDR3 sequence (DNA): TGCGCCAGCAGCTTTGTCTACGAGGCTGAGCAGTTCTTC.

This chain links TRBV7-2 with TRBJ1-6; D is perhaps TRBD1 (5 bases). This CDR3 has 14 residues. Per the germline V gene, CDR1 is SGHTA and CDR2 is FQGNSA. Trimming left V 5 bases short and J 7 bases short, with 12 bases between. The DNA of the CDR3 is TGTGCCAGCAGCCACAGACAGCCGAATTCACCCCTCCACTTT. Translating gives CASSHRQPNSPLHF.

The genes are TRBV5-1 and TRBJ2-7; TRBD1 aligns across 8 bases. The CDR3 sequence is 15 residues long. Per the germline V gene, CDR1 is SGHRS and CDR2 is YFSETQ. V shed 3 bases, J shed 2 bases, and the junction held 7 bases outside the gene matches. CDR3 DNA: TGCGCCAGCAGCTGGGCCGGGACAGGCCCCTACGAGCAGTACTTC. It is translated as CASSWAGTGPYEQYF.

This clonotype was seen a few times. The chain carries TRBV10-3 and TRBJ2-5, with TRBD1 matching 8 bases. Germline V gives CDR1 ENHRY, CDR2 SYGVKD. J was trimmed by 5 bases and V by 6 bases; bases with no gene match: 11. There are 15 residues in the CDR3. CDR3 loop: CAISGLGQGLETQYF. The DNA for the CDR3 is TGTGCCATCAGCGGATTAGGACAGGGCCTGGAGACCCAGTACTTC.

The genes are TRBV29-1 and TRBJ1-4, with 9 bases lining up with TRBD1. Germline V gene sequence: CDR1 SQVTM, CDR2 ANQGSEA. This CDR3 comprises 15 residues. V shed 7 bases and J 7 bases; nucleotides not matched to a gene: 13. DNA for the CDR3: TGCAGCGCTATGACCCCGGGACAGGGAAGTGAAAAACTGTTTTTT. It yields the protein CSAMTPGQGSEKLFF.

V usage is TRBV4-3 and J usage is TRBJ2-3; D may correspond to TRBD1 or TRBD2 (6 bases each). Germline V gene sequence: CDR1 LGHNA, CDR2 YSLEER. Trimming removed 2 bases from V and 5 bases from J, with 14 bases in between. The length of the CDR3 is 15 residues. CDR3 loop: CASSQRGVGLDTQYF. In DNA, the CDR3 is TGCGCCAGCAGCCAAAGGGGGGTGGGATTAGATACGCAGTATTTT.